These 17 T cell receptor beta chains came from one sample sequenced in a study of beta chain features in type 1 diabetes. All of the isolated RNA was reverse transcribed, so expressed TCRB transcripts were sequenced. Clones were sequenced by immunoSEQ multiplex PCR, and TCRdb holds only the in-frame ones, with some missing. The sample yields around 500,000 clones, over 9.5% seen once. Sequencing was carried out using naive CD4+ T cells from blood. The source of these receptors is a young woman in good health.

The chain combines TRBV27 with TRBJ2-3, with D possibly TRBD2 on 7 matching bases. The germline gives CDR1 MNHEY, CDR2 SMNVEV (reference sequence). The CDR3 has 16 amino acids. V was cut by 6 bases and J by 0 bases, with 16 bases left in between. The CDR3 region is CASSSLAGASTDTQYF. As DNA, the CDR3 is TGTGCCAGCAGCTCACTCGCGGGGGCGAGCACAGATACGCAGTATTTT.

This clone occurred a few times. The chain is built from TRBV6-1 and TRBJ1-2, with 8 bases matching TRBD1. With 6 bases clipped from V and 4 bases from J, the junction kept 10 bases outside the gene matches. Looked up from germline, CDR1 is MNHNS and CDR2 is SASEGT. The CDR3 is 15 residues long. CDR3 protein: CASSVPGQGFYGYTF. DNA of the CDR3: TGTGCCAGCAGCGTGCCTGGACAGGGATTCTATGGCTACACCTTC.

To note about this clone: This same CDR3 is encoded by further DNA sequences in the sample. V gene TRBV30 combines with J gene TRBJ2-5, with D hard to call. There are 14 residues in the CDR3. V lost 1 base, J lost 2 bases, and 11 bases lay in between. Per germline, CDR1 GTSNPN and CDR2 SVGIG (reference sequence). This CDR3 is CAWSARWSQETQYF. CDR3 sequence (DNA): TGTGCCTGGAGTGCGCGTTGGTCGCAAGAGACCCAGTACTTC.

The table lists this clone with a few counts. V and J are TRBV14 and TRBJ2-5, with 11 positions matching TRBD2. The V segment lost 4 bases and the J segment 5 bases; nucleotides outside the gene matches: 6. This CDR3 is 15 amino acids long. Germline V gene lookup returns CDR1 SGHDN and CDR2 FVKESK. The CDR3 DNA follows: TGTGCCAGCAGCCGCGGGACTAGCGGAGGGGAGACCCAGTACTTC. It codes for CASSRGTSGGETQYF.

This clone was detected only a few times. V and J are TRBV7-9 and TRBJ1-4; D may be TRBD1 (5 bases). The V gene's germline CDR1 is SEHNR and CDR2 FQNEAQ (reference sequence). V was cut by 3 bases and J by 8 bases, with 19 bases left in between. The CDR3 is 16 residues long. The CDR3 coding sequence is TGTGCCAGCAGCTTTCCAACCCCATGGGGCGGGGAAAAACTGTTTTTT. This codes for CASSFPTPWGGEKLFF. The full variable domain, rest sourced from reference TRBV7-9 and TRBJ1-4, is DTGVSQNPRHKITKRGQNVTFRCDPISEHNRLYWYRQTLGQGPEFLTYFQNEAQLEKSRLLSDRFSAERPKGSFSTLEIQRTEQGDSAMYLCASSFPTPWGGEKLFFGSGTQLSVL.

This clone was seen a handful of times. The gene calls are TRBV4-1 and TRBJ2-3, with 13 bases fitting TRBD2. Germline-derived CDR1 and CDR2 are MGHRA and YSYEKL. V dropped 1 base and J dropped 1; count of bases not matched to a gene: 5. This CDR3 contains 18 residues. The DNA for the CDR3 is TGCGCCAGCAGCCAAGGACTAGCGGGAGGAATGGGCACAGATACGCAGTATTTT. Encoded protein: CASSQGLAGGMGTDTQYF.

This clone was found a few times. This chain's CDR3 is CASSFATLSTDTQYF. The CDR3 DNA reads as TGTGCCAGCAGCTTTGCGACCCTTAGCACAGATACGCAGTATTTT. V gene TRBV5-6 combines with J gene TRBJ2-3; D is undetermined. The CDR3 spans 15 residues. Germline V gene lookup returns CDR1 SGHDT and CDR2 YYEEEE. Trimming removed 2 bases at V and 0 bases at J, with 10 bases between.

The J gene is TRBJ2-1, the V gene TRBV27, with D perhaps TRBD1 or TRBD2 (6 bases each). Germline lookup yields CDR1 MNHEY and CDR2 SMNVEV (reference sequence). The CDR3 contains 15 residues. The germline V and J ends were trimmed by 3 bases and 4 bases, with 13 bases remaining between them. CDR3: CASSFGGHRYNEQFF. Written as DNA, the CDR3 is TGTGCCAGCAGTTTTGGGGGGCACAGGTACAATGAGCAGTTCTTC.

This sequence joins TRBV7-3 and TRBJ2-5, with 7 positions matching TRBD1. The CDR3 is made up of 15 amino acids. The V gene's germline CDR1 is SGHTA and CDR2 FQGTGA. J gave up 3 bases and V 0 bases, and 4 bases lay outside the gene matches. The CDR3 region has the DNA TGTGCCAGCAGCTTAACCGGGACAGCCAAAGAGACCCAGTACTTC. This translates into CASSLTGTAKETQYF.

This clone was recorded a few times. The V and J genes are TRBV7-9 and TRBJ2-1; tentative D call: TRBD2 (6 bases). The CDR3 contains 16 residues. V was shortened by 5 bases and J by 10 bases, with 24 bases between the two germline ends. CDR1 SEHNR and CDR2 FQNEAQ come from the germline V gene (reference sequence). CDR3 sequence: CASSADFREPRREQFF. CDR3 nucleotides: TGTGCCAGCAGCGCAGACTTCCGGGAGCCGCGCAGGGAGCAGTTCTTC.

J is TRBJ2-5 and V is TRBV4-2, with D tentatively TRBD1 (5 bases). Looked up from germline, CDR1 is LGHNA and CDR2 is YNFKEQ. V lost 1 base, J lost 11 bases, and 17 bases lay in between. This CDR3 is 14 amino acids long. CDR3 sequence (DNA): TGTGCCAGCAGCCAAGGTGTACAGGCTAAGGAGCAGTACTTC. It specifies CASSQGVQAKEQYF.

The chain combines TRBV6-6 with TRBJ2-5; no firm D call. Deletions cut 6 bases from V and 5 bases from J, with 7 bases between. There are 11 residues in the CDR3. CDR1 and CDR2 from the germline V gene are MNHNY and SVGAGI (reference sequence). The CDR3 loop is CASRSRETQYF. Written as DNA, the CDR3 is TGTGCCAGCAGGTCGAGGGAGACCCAGTACTTC.

This clone occurred a few times. V and J are TRBV9 and TRBJ2-7, with 8 bases aligning to TRBD2. Germline CDR1 SGDLS, CDR2 YYNGEE. This CDR3 is 15 amino acids long. The V and J ends lost 4 bases and 7 bases, in that order; junction bases with no gene match: 13. CDR3 bases: TGTGCCAGCAGCACCGACCCAGCGGGAGTGAGTGAGCAGTACTTC. It encodes CASSTDPAGVSEQYF.

The chain links TRBV27 to TRBJ2-7; 7 bases line up with TRBD1. Germline lookup yields CDR1 MNHEY and CDR2 SMNVEV (reference sequence). This CDR3 contains 13 residues. V shed 5 bases, J shed 5 bases, and the junction held 6 bases outside the gene matches. The CDR3 loop is CASSLRQGHEQYF. The CDR3 coding sequence is TGTGCCAGCAGTCTGAGACAGGGCCACGAGCAGTACTTC.

In its sample, this clone was seen a few times. This chain links TRBV2 with TRBJ2-5; 7 bases agree with TRBD2. With V trimmed by 6 bases and J by 2 bases, 6 bases remained unmatched. Per germline, CDR1 SNHLY and CDR2 FYNNEI. CDR3 length equals 14 residues. This CDR3 is CASSLLALQETQYF. The DNA of the CDR3 is TGTGCCAGCAGCCTACTAGCGTTGCAAGAGACCCAGTACTTC.

The chain has TRBV5-1 and TRBJ2-2; no clear D. Trimming stripped 2 bases from V and 1 base from J, with 9 bases between. The germline gives CDR1 SGHRS, CDR2 YFSETQ. This CDR3 is 15 amino acids long. CDR3 sequence reads: CASSFATVNTGELFF. In nucleotides, the CDR3 is TGCGCCAGCAGCTTCGCGACGGTGAACACCGGGGAGCTGTTTTTT.

Only a few counts were recorded for this clone. CDR3 nucleotide sequence: TGTGCCAGCAGCTTATTGGACTCCACGGCGTTTCCGAACACTGAAGCTTTCTTT. Translation: CASSLLDSTAFPNTEAFF. The gene calls are TRBV7-6 and TRBJ1-1, with unresolved D. Trimming cost V 2 bases and J 1 base, with 20 bases left between them. In germline, CDR1 is SGHVS, CDR2 FNYEAQ. The CDR3 loop spans 18 amino acids. The full variable domain, in which reference TRBV7-6 and TRBJ1-1 provide the parts outside the CDR3, is GAGVSQSPRYKVTKRGQDVALRCDPISGHVSLYWYRQALGQGPEFLTYFNYEAQQDKSGLPNDRFSAERPEGSISTLTIQRTEQRDSAMYRCASSLLDSTAFPNTEAFFGQGTRLTVV.